This T cell receptor (beta chain) was recovered during a study of T-cell memory formation after mild COVID-19. In the case of this clonotype: The target antigen is unknown.

TCRdb re-called the 5' RACE reads through MiXCR, storing one row per CDR3 protein. Of hundreds of thousands of distinct CDR3 sequences in the sample, approximately 19% were seen once. General study points: Contracting clones from day 15 to 85 had balanced CD4/CD8; later expanders favoured CD4+.

Germline V CDR1 and CDR2: ENHRY, SYGVKD. The V gene lost 6 bases and the J gene lost 2 bases, with 8 bases spanning the gap. This CDR3 has 13 residues. This TCR was recovered from a man aged 18 to 30 who had mild COVID-19 (a few samples of this study predate the infection). Cell type and time point are not known. The sample consisted of PBMCs or a T cell subset sorted from them (not recorded which). The rearrangement uses TRBV10-3 and TRBJ1-3, with D uncertain. In DNA form, the CDR3 reads TGTGCCATCAGGCCCTTCGCTGGAAACACCATATATTTT. Its protein product is CAIRPFAGNTIYF.